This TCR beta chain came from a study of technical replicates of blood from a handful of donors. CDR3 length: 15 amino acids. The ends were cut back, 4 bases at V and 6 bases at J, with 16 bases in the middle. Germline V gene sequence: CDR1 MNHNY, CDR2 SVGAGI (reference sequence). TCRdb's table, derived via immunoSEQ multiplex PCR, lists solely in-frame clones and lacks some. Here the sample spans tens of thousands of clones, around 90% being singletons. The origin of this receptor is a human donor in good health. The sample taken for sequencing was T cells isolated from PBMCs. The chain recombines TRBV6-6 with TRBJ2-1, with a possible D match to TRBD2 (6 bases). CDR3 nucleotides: TGTGCCAGCAGTTTACTAGCTGTCGAGGCCAATGAGCAGTTCTTC. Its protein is CASSLLAVEANEQFF.